This TCR beta chain was obtained from a study of blood T cell repertoires in COVID-19. V gave up 4 bases and J gave up 6 bases, with 13 bases separating them. The CDR3 totals 14 residues. Germline CDR1 MNHEY, CDR2 SVGEGT. Per the authors' pipeline: The authors estimated nucleated cell counts from reference gene primer amplification. TCRdb's copy holds only in-frame clones and misses some; the assay was immunoSEQ multiplex PCR. V, J and clone size derive from that table, while D and trimming were established from the DNA sequence. The sample lists 370,000 or so clones; about four fifths were seen once.

This clonotype originated in a human donor with acute or convalescent COVID-19. The donor label of this sample is uncertain. The chain employs TRBV6-2 or TRBV6-3 and TRBJ1-5; D gene uncertain. Sample: peripheral blood. The chain's CDR3 is CASSSQVQVQPQHF. In DNA form, the CDR3 reads TGTGCCAGCAGTTCTCAGGTTCAGGTTCAGCCCCAGCATTTT.